This TCR beta chain was sequenced during a study of Ad26.COV2.S vaccination and SARS-CoV-2 variants. Points from the study as a whole: Measurements of TCR breadth and depth may have given underestimates of the total T cell responses.

Regarding treatment: roughly 20 received Ad26.COV2.S at low or high dose, single or two shots; five or six received placebo; per-sample allocation not given. The samples date from day 63 after the first vaccine or placebo injection. V dropped 2 bases and J dropped 7 bases, with 12 bases sitting between them. There are 13 residues in the CDR3. Germline V gives CDR1 MNHEY, CDR2 SVGAGI. Comments on this clone: Its antigen is not identified.

The repertoire was sequenced with immunoSEQ multiplex PCR; TCRdb's copy has only in-frame clones and lacks some. The table records around 450,000 clones, roughly 89% of them present only once. The chain carries TRBV6-5 and TRBJ2-7; tentative D call: TRBD2 (5 bases). Here the sequenced sample was peripheral blood, taken in a trial of Ad26.COV2.S vaccine versus placebo. The receptor's source is a person aged 18-60 years who received the Ad26.COV2.S COVID-19 vaccine or a placebo. The CDR3 region has the DNA TGTGCCAGCAGTTACGGCGGGTTGGTAGAGCAGTACTTC. Amino acid sequence: CASSYGGLVEQYF.